This T cell receptor (beta chain) was obtained from a study of blood T cells in healthy people across ages. The overall study: Capture by template switching was about one barcoded beta molecule per two T cells.

Donors ranged from 6 to 90 years old and were healthy Caucasians in Russia. This clonotype was seen only a few times. The CDR3 length is 15 residues. The germline CDR1 and CDR2 sequences are LNHDA and SQIVND (reference sequence). A second roughly 6 to 11 cycle PCR used barcoded and J-beta primers. Using its own MiXCR run on the 5' RACE reads, TCRdb lists one record per CDR3 protein. The data show some 760,000 distinct CDR3 sequences, about 25% seen once. This sample was shared with a second study, whose subject was T cells of mothers and their children. That report notes: Sequencing got over 8 million TCR beta CDR3 reads from each mother and roughly 2.7 million from each child. It was related mother-child pairs that showed slightly higher overlap than unrelated pairs, without reaching significance.

The clonotype was recovered from a boy between 10 and 17 years old in good health. The chain joins TRBV19 to TRBJ2-5, with 9 bases aligning to TRBD1. The better agreement between TRBJ2-7 and the DNA end casts doubt on the J call. The material sequenced was blood. CDR3 DNA sequence: TGTGCCAGTACGTGTGGGGGACAGGGCGCCTACGAGCAGTACTTC. Translation: CASTCGGQGAYEQYF.